The following is a T cell receptor (beta chain) sequence with its context. The ends lost 7 bases at V and 4 bases at J; junction bases unmatched: 1. This CDR3 has 12 amino acids. The data stem from a study of blood T cell repertoires in COVID-19. Original processing methods: For nucleated cells, counts were estimated from reference gene primer amplification. Generated by immunoSEQ multiplex PCR, the TCRdb table keeps only in-frame clones and is missing some. The V and J calls and clone size are taken from that table; D and trimming were inferred from the DNA. The repertoire holds 200,000 to 250,000 clones, with about 85% as singletons.

The receptor comes from a woman between 55 and 75 years old with active or convalescent COVID-19. The rearrangement uses TRBV12-3 or TRBV12-4 and TRBJ1-5, with 7 positions matching TRBD1. The specimen sequenced was peripheral blood. The DNA for the CDR3 is TGTGCCAGCAAACAGGGGAATCAGCCCCAGCATTTT. Amino acids: CASKQGNQPQHF.